Each of the 11 T cell receptor beta chains below was sequenced from the same sample in a study of T cell changes during pregnancy in multiple sclerosis. The repertoire was sequenced with immunoSEQ multiplex PCR; TCRdb's copy has only in-frame clones and lacks some. Counted here are 40,000 to 50,000 clones, 93% occurring once; the ten biggest clones make up roughly 3.9%. The starting material was CD8+ T cells from peripheral blood mononuclear cells, obtained after pregnancy. The receptors were sampled from a female donor with multiple sclerosis, enrolled in a pregnancy study.

The V call is TRBV4-3, the J call TRBJ2-1; 10 bases are shared with TRBD2. The CDR3 spans 20 residues. V was clipped by 0 bases and J by 0 bases; unmatched bases: 11. CDR1 is LGHNA and CDR2 is YSLEER in the germline V gene. The CDR3 DNA reads as TGCGCCAGCAGCCAAGATTCTTTACTAGCGGGGATCAGCTCCTACAATGAGCAGTTCTTC. It yields the protein CASSQDSLLAGISSYNEQFF.

CDR3 sequence (DNA): TGTGCCAGGGGGGGACGCGCCATATATTTT. Its translation: CARGGRAIYF. The chain uses TRBV2 and TRBJ1-3; D might be TRBD1 (5 bases). V lost 9 bases and J lost 11, with 11 bases in between. Germline V gives CDR1 SNHLY, CDR2 FYNNEI. The CDR3 runs 10 residues.

The V gene is TRBV14, the J gene TRBJ2-5; TRBD1 is a possible D gene (6 bases). The end of the DNA fits TRBJ2-7 better, so the J call may be wrong. This CDR3 spans 14 amino acids. Germline CDR1 SGHDN, CDR2 FVKESK. The CDR3 nucleotides are TGTGCCAGCAGCCCGGGACACCTAACCTACGAGCAGTACTTC. This encodes CASSPGHLTYEQYF.

The chain uses TRBV6-5 and TRBJ2-2, with D tentatively TRBD2 (5 bases). CDR3 length: 15 amino acids. CDR1 is MNHEY, CDR2 SVGAGI, per germline. Deletions cut 4 bases from V and 6 bases from J, with 15 bases between. This chain's CDR3 is CASSLLLGGAGELFF. The CDR3, as DNA: TGTGCCAGCAGTTTGCTATTAGGAGGTGCCGGGGAGCTGTTTTTT.

The chain has TRBV13 and TRBJ2-7; D ambiguous. CDR3 size: 12 residues. With 2 bases removed from V and 3 bases from J, the gap between germline ends came to 5 bases. Germline V gene sequence: CDR1 PRHDT, CDR2 FYEKMQ (reference sequence). The CDR3 sequence: CASSLSGYEQYF. The CDR3 region has the DNA TGTGCCAGCAGCTTATCAGGCTACGAGCAGTACTTC.

The gene calls are TRBV19 and TRBJ2-1; 9 bases match TRBD1. Germline trimming cut 3 bases from V and 4 bases from J; bases unmatched to any gene: 4. The CDR3 loop spans 15 amino acids. Germline V gene data show CDR1 as LNHDA and CDR2 as SQIVND (reference sequence). CDR3 protein: CASSIGDRAYNEQFF. CDR3 in DNA: TGTGCCAGTAGTATCGGGGACAGGGCTTACAATGAGCAGTTCTTC.

The CDR3 reads CASSQVGGVNTEAFF. CDR3 sequence (DNA): TGCGCCAGCAGCCAAGTTGGGGGGGTGAACACTGAAGCTTTCTTT. The chain joins TRBV4-1 to TRBJ1-1; D is perhaps TRBD1 (5 bases). The CDR3 covers 15 residues. Per the germline V gene, CDR1 is MGHRA and CDR2 is YSYEKL. Trimming left V 1 base short and J 0 bases short, with 9 bases between.

The genes are TRBV14 and TRBJ1-3, with 9 positions matching TRBD1. The CDR3 sequence is 15 residues long. The V and J ends lost 4 bases and 6 bases, in that order; junction bases with no gene match: 7. CDR1 SGHDN and CDR2 FVKESK come from the germline V gene. The CDR3 nucleotides are TGTGCCAGCAGCCCCTACAGGGGGCCGATAAACACCATATATTTT. Translation gives CASSPYRGPINTIYF. Supplemented by reference TRBV14 and TRBJ1-3, the full variable domain reads EAGVTQFPSHSVIEKGQTVTLRCDPISGHDNLYWYRRVMGKEIKFLLHFVKESKQDESGMPNNRFLAERTGGTYSTLKVQPAELEDSGVYFCASSPYRGPINTIYFGEGSWLTVV.

V usage is TRBV6-1 and J usage is TRBJ1-5; unclear D gene. Germline CDR1 is MNHNS and CDR2 is SASEGT. V dropped 2 bases and J dropped 0 bases, with 8 bases sitting between them. The CDR3 length is 15 residues. This CDR3 is CASSEWADSNQPQHF. For the CDR3, the DNA is TGTGCCAGCAGTGAATGGGCTGATAGCAATCAGCCCCAGCATTTT.

This clone came up once. The V and J genes are TRBV2 and TRBJ2-7, with TRBD2 as a possible D gene (7 bases). The V gene's germline CDR1 is SNHLY and CDR2 FYNNEI. Trimming cost V 6 bases and J 2 bases, with 14 bases left between them. CDR3 size: 14 residues. CDR3 loop: CASRAGARTYEQYF. The CDR3 bases are TGTGCCAGCAGGGCGGGGGCAAGGACCTACGAGCAGTACTTC.

This clone was counted a single time. This sequence joins TRBV2 and TRBJ1-5, with a possible D match to TRBD1 (5 bases). The CDR3 covers 15 residues. The ends were cut back, 8 bases at V and 0 bases at J, with 14 bases in the middle. Germline CDR1 SNHLY, CDR2 FYNNEI. As DNA, the CDR3 is TGTGCCAGCCAACGTCAGGGATTTAGCAATCAGCCCCAGCATTTT. Amino acids: CASQRQGFSNQPQHF.